This T cell receptor (beta chain) was observed in a study of cytomegalovirus exposure and HLA in healthy donors. Germline CDR1 and CDR2: SGHNT and YENEEA. V was clipped by 4 bases and J by 3 bases, with 12 bases between them. The CDR3 length is 14 residues. On this clone: Its antigen is not identified.

Study-level points and caveats: It was only CMV serostatus that was available as immune exposure information. Later examination showed HLA-associated TCR beta chains had greater clonal expansion than equally common others.

It was with 60 Vbeta and 13 Jbeta primers that the PCR ran. The method was immunoSEQ multiplex PCR; TCRdb's version includes in-frame clones alone and lacks a portion of them. This table has 100,000 to 150,000 clones, roughly 69% appearing once. This TCR derives from a human donor in good health. The sample was PBMCs. The chain links TRBV11-3 to TRBJ2-5, with TRBD2 as a possible D gene (5 bases). CDR3 sequence: CASSSGRGEETQYF. In DNA form, the CDR3 reads TGTGCCAGCAGCTCCGGACGGGGAGAAGAGACCCAGTACTTC.